Below are 4 T cell receptor beta chains sequenced from a single sample in a study of radiotherapy plus CTLA-4 blockade in lung cancer. Assay used: immunoSEQ multiplex PCR; TCRdb lists only in-frame clones, some missing. The table shows roughly 50,000 clones, with approximately 91% occurring only once. The material sequenced was peripheral blood, taken from a patient treated with radiotherapy plus ipilimumab. These receptors all stem from a human donor with non-small cell lung cancer whose response to radiotherapy plus ipilimumab could not be evaluated.

The chain carries TRBV19 and TRBJ1-4, with D possibly TRBD1 on 6 matching bases. The germline V gene encodes CDR1 LNHDA and CDR2 SQIVND (reference sequence). There are 16 residues in the CDR3. V lost 1 base and J 2 bases, leaving 11 bases between the germline ends. CDR3 DNA: TGTGCCAGTAGTATAGGGACAGCGGGGACTAATGAAAAACTGTTTTTT. Translated: CASSIGTAGTNEKLFF.

The chain joins TRBV15 to TRBJ2-5; D is perhaps TRBD2 (6 bases). The end of the DNA aligns better with TRBJ2-7, so the J call may be wrong. The CDR3 length is 13 residues. Germline CDR1 and CDR2: LNHNV and YYDKDF (reference sequence). Here the CDR3 reads CATSSGGSGEQYF. The CDR3 DNA reads TGTGCCACCAGCAGCGGGGGATCGGGCGAGCAGTACTTC.

The chain is built from TRBV7-9 and TRBJ1-1; no firm D call. This CDR3 comprises 16 residues. CDR1 SEHNR and CDR2 FQNEAQ come from the germline V gene (reference sequence). The V end lost 1 base, the J end lost 3 bases, and 15 bases lay between the germline ends. This CDR3 reads CASSLVGPGTDTEAFF. CDR3 coding DNA: TGTGCCAGCAGCTTAGTTGGGCCCGGTACGGACACTGAAGCTTTCTTT.

This clone is a singleton in its sample. The chain couples TRBV16 to TRBJ2-1, with D possibly matching TRBD2 (6 bases). Trimming shortened V by 2 bases and J by 5 bases, and 16 bases separated the two germline ends. This CDR3 is 16 amino acids long. The germline gives CDR1 KGHSY, CDR2 FQNENV. As DNA, the CDR3 is TGTGCCAGCAGCCAAATGCGTGGGACTGGGAACAATGAGCAGTTCTTC. It is translated as CASSQMRGTGNNEQFF. The complete variable domain, with remaining parts taken from reference TRBV16 and TRBJ2-1, reads GEEVAQTPKHLVRGEGQKAKLYCAPIKGHSYVFWYQQVLKNEFKFLISFQNENVFDETGMPKERFSAKCLPNSPCSLEIQATKLEDSAVYFCASSQMRGTGNNEQFFGPGTRLTVL.